This T cell receptor beta chain comes out of a study of blood T cell repertoires in COVID-19. This CDR3 has 14 amino acids. The V gene's germline CDR1 is MNHEY and CDR2 SMNVEV (reference sequence). V was pared by 5 bases and J by 8 bases, with 9 bases of the junction left unmatched. Produced via immunoSEQ multiplex PCR; TCRdb's table is partial and in-frame only. This table holds 200,000 to 250,000 clones, approximately 87% found once. This rearrangement joins TRBV27 to TRBJ1-2, with 9 bases aligning to TRBD1. Sequences were obtained from peripheral blood. The sequence was obtained from a woman aged 70-85 years with active or convalescent COVID-19. DNA of the CDR3: TGTGCCAGCAGTACCACGGGACAGGGAGGCGGCTACACCTTC. Its translation is CASSTTGQGGGYTF.